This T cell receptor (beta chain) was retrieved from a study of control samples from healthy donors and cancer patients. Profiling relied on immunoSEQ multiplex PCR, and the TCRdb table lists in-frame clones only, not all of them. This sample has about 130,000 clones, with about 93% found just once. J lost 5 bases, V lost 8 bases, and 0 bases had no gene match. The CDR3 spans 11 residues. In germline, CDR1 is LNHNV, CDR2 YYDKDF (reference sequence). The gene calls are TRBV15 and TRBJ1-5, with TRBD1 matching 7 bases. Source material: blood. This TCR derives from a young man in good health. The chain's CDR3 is CATQGDQPQHF. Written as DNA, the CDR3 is TGTGCCACCCAGGGGGATCAGCCCCAGCATTTT.